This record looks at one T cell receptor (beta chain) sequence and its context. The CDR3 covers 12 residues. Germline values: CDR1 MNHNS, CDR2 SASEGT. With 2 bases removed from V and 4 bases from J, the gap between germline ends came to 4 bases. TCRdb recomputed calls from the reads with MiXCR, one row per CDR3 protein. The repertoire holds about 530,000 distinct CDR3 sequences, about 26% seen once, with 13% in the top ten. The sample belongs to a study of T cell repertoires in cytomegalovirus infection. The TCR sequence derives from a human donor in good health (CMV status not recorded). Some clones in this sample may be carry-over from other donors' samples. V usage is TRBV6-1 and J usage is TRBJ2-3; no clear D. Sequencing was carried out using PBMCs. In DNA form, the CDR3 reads TGTGCCAGCAGTGAAAGGGCAGATACGCAGTATTTT. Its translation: CASSERADTQYF.